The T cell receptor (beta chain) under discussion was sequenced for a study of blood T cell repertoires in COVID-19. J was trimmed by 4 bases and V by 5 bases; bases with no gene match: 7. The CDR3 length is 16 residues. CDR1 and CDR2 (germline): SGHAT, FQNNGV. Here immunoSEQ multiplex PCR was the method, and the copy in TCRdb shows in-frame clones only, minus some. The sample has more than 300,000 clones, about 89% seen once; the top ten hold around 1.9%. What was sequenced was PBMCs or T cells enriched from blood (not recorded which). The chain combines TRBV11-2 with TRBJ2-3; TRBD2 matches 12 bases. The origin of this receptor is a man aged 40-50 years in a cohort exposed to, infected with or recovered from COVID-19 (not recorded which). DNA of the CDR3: TGTGCCAGCAGCACGCGACTAGCGGGAGCCCCAGATACGCAGTATTTT. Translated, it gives CASSTRLAGAPDTQYF.